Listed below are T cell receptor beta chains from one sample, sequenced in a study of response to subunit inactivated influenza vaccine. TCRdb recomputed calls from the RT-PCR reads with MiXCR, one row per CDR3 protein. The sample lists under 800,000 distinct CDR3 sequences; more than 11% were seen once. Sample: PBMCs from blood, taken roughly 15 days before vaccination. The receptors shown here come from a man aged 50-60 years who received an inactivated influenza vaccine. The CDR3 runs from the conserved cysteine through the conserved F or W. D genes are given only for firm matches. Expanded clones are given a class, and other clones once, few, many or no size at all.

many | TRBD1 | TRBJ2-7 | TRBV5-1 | TGCGCCAGCAGCTTTGGGGGACAGAACTACGAGCAGTACTTC | CASSFGGQNYEQYF
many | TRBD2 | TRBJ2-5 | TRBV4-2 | TGTGCCAGCAGCCAAGAGTTTGACGGGGGACTAGAAGAGACCCAGTACTTC | CASSQEFDGGLEETQYF
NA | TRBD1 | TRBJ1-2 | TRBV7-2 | TGTGCCAGCAGCCAACAGGGGGGCCAAGCTAACTATGGCTACACCTTC | CASSQQGGQANYGYTF
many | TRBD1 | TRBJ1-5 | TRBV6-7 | TGTGCCAGCAGTTACTCGAGACAGGGGGGAAGCAATCAGCCCCAGCATTTT | CASSYSRQGGSNQPQHF
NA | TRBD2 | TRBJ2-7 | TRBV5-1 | TGCGCCAGCAGCTTGGCCGTAACTAGCGGGACAACTTACGAGCAGTACTTC | CASSLAVTSGTTYEQYF
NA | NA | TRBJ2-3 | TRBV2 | TGTGCCAGCGTTTGGACGGCCCGGGATACGCAGTATTTT | CASVWTARDTQYF
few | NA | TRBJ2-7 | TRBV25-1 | TGTGCCAGCAGAAAGGGGGGGTCCTACGAGCAGTACTTC | CASRKGGSYEQYF
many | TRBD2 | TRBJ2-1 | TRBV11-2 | TGTGCCAGCAGCGGGGGACTAGCCTACAATGAGCAGTTCTTC | CASSGGLAYNEQFF
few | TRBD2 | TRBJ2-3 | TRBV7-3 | TGTGCCAGCAGCTCCGGGACTAGTCGATCCACAGATACGCAGTATTTT | CASSSGTSRSTDTQYF
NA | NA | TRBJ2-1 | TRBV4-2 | TGTGCCAGCAGCCAAATGGCGACTACGGGATTTTACAATGAGCAGTTCTTC | CASSQMATTGFYNEQFF
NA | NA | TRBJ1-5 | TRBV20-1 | TGCAGTTCCCAGCGTGGTTGGGATCAGCCCCAGCATTTT | CSSQRGWDQPQHF
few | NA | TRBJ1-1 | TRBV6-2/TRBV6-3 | TGTGCCAGCAGGTGGACAGCTGAAGCTTTCTTT | CASRWTAEAFF
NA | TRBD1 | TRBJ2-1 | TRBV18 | TGTGCCAGCTCACCACCGACAGGGGGACCTTGGGAGCAGTTCTTC | CASSPPTGGPWEQFF
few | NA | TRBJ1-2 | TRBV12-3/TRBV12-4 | TGTGCCAGCAGGGGGTTAGCTAACTATGGCTACACCTTC | CASRGLANYGYTF
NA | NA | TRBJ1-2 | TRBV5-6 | TGTGCCAGCAGCTCGGACACGGAATATGGCTACACCTTC | CASSSDTEYGYTF
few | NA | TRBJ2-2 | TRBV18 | TGTGCCAGCTCACCACCTAGCGGCGCGAACACCGGGGAGCTGTTTTTT | CASSPPSGANTGELFF
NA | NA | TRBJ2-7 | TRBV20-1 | TGCAGTGCGTGGTCCTACGAGCAGTACTTC | CSAWSYEQYF
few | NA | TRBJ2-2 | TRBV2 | TGTGCCAGCAGTGAAGCAGGGGCCGGGGAGCTGTTTTTT | CASSEAGAGELFF
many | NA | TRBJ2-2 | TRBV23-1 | TGCGCCAGCAGTTTTGGGACGGACACCGGGGAGCTGTTTTTT | CASSFGTDTGELFF
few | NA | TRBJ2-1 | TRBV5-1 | TGCGCCAGCACCCGGGGCCTAACCGGGGATGAGCAGTTCTTC | CASTRGLTGDEQFF
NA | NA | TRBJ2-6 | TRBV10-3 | TGTGCCATCAGTACCGAAGACAAGTGGTTCGTCCTGACTTTC | CAISTEDKWFVLTF
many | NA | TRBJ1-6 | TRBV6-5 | TGTGCCAGCAGTTACTCCATACTAGGGGGGAATTCACCCCTCCACTTT | CASSYSILGGNSPLHF
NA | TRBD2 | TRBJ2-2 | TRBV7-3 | TGTGCCAGCAGCTTAACTAGCGGGAAGGGGGAGCTGTTTTTT | CASSLTSGKGELFF
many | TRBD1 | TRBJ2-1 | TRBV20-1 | TGCAGTGCTAGGCAGGGGGCTACCTACAATGAGCAGTTCTTC | CSARQGATYNEQFF
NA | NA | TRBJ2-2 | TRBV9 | TGTGCCAGCAGCGTAAGACTGCTGAACACCGGGGAGCTGTTTTTT | CASSVRLLNTGELFF
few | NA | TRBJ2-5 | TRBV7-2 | TGTGCCAGCAGCTTTGACCTCCAAGAGACCCAGTACTTC | CASSFDLQETQYF
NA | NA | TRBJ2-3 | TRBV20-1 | TGCAGTGCTATCCGGGGTAGAGATTACTACACAGATACGCAGTATTTT | CSAIRGRDYYTDTQYF
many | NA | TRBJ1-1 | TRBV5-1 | TGCGCCAGCAGCGCCCAAACAGGGAACACTGAAGCTTTCTTT | CASSAQTGNTEAFF
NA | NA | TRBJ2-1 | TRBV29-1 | TGCAGCACCAAATCCGGGACGACAAGCCTCTTC | CSTKSGTTSLF
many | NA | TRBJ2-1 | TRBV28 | TGTGCCAGCAGTTTCTGGGAGCGGGCTGGAGAGCAGTTCTTC | CASSFWERAGEQFF
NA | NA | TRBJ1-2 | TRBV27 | TGTGCCAGCAGTTCGCATTACCACCGCGACAGTGGATACGGCTACACCTTC | CASSSHYHRDSGYGYTF
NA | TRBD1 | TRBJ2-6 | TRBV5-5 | TGTGCCAGCAGCTTGCTGAACGCAGGACAGGGATCCAACGTCCTGACTTTC | CASSLLNAGQGSNVLTF
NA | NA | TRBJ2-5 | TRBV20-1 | TGCAGTGCTAGAGATTTACGAAAGAACCAAGAGACCCAGTACTTC | CSARDLRKNQETQYF
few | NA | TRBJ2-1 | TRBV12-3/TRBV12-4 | TGTGCCACCGCCGTGGGAACCCTCGGGAATGAGCAGTTCTTC | CATAVGTLGNEQFF
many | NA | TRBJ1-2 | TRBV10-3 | TGTGCCATCAGTGACTTGGGGGACCAAGTTAACTATGGCTACACCTTC | CAISDLGDQVNYGYTF
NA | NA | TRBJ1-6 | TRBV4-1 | TGCGCCAGCAGCCAAGATATGGGCAATTCACCCCTCCACTTT | CASSQDMGNSPLHF
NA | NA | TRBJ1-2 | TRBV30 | TGTGCCTGGAGTGTTGCGACAGGCGGATATGGCTACACCTTC | CAWSVATGGYGYTF
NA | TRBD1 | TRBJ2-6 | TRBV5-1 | TGCGCCAGCAGCCCGACAGGGTTCAACTCTGGGGCCAACGTCCTGACTTTC | CASSPTGFNSGANVLTF
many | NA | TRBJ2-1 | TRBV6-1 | TGTGCCAGCAGCACGCCGGGCAGCGGACATTACAATGAGCAGTTCTTC | CASSTPGSGHYNEQFF
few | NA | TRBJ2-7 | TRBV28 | TGTGCCAGCAGGCAGCGGGACAGATCCTACGAGCAGTACTTC | CASRQRDRSYEQYF
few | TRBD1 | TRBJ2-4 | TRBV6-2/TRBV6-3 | TGTGCCAGCAGCTCCGGGACAGCTAACATTCAGTACTTC | CASSSGTANIQYF
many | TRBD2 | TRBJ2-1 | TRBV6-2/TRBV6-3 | TGTGCCAGCAGTTACATAGGGCGGGGGACCTACAATGAGCAGTTCTTC | CASSYIGRGTYNEQFF
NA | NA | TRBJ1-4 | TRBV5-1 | TGCGCCAGCAGCTTGATGGACACGACAACTAATGAAAAACTGTTTTTT | CASSLMDTTTNEKLFF
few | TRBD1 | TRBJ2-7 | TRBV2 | TGTGCCAGCAGCCGACGACAGGGACCAGCCACCTACGAGCAGTACTTC | CASSRRQGPATYEQYF
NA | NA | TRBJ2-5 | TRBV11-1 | TGTGCCAGCAGCCGCCATAACCTTCGGACTCAAGAGACCCAGTACTTC | CASSRHNLRTQETQYF
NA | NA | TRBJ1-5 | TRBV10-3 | TGTGCCATCAGTGAGCAGGGAGCGGGCAATCAGCCCCAGCATTTT | CAISEQGAGNQPQHF
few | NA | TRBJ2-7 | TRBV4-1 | TGCGCCAGCAGCCAATTTCCTAAGGGGCCCACAGGGAGCTCCTACGAGCAGTACTTC | CASSQFPKGPTGSSYEQYF
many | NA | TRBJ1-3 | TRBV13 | TGTGCCAGCCTCGATGGGGACTCTGGAAACACCATATATTTT | CASLDGDSGNTIYF
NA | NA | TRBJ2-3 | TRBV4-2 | TGTGCCAGCAGCCAGCGGGGGCGTACTAGCACAGATACGCAGTATTTT | CASSQRGRTSTDTQYF
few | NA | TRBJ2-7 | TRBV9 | TGTGCCAGCAGCGTAGGACCCAGCGTCGAGCAGTACTTC | CASSVGPSVEQYF
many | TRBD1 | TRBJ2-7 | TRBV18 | TGTGCCAGCAGCCCTCGGGACAGCTACGAGCAGTACTTC | CASSPRDSYEQYF
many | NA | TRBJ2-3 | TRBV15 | TGTGCCACCAGCGTACGTCACGACGGACCAGATACGCAGTATTTT | CATSVRHDGPDTQYF
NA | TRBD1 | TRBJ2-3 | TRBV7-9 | TGTGCCAGCAGCCAGACAGGGGGGACAGATACGCAGTATTTT | CASSQTGGTDTQYF
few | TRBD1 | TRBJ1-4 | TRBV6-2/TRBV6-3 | TGTGCCAGCAGCCACGAAGATGATGGTGACAGGGCTTTT | CASSHEDDGDRAF
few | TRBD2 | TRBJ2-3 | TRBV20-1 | TGCAGTGCCCCAGCGACTAGCGGGACAGATACGCAGTATTTT | CSAPATSGTDTQYF